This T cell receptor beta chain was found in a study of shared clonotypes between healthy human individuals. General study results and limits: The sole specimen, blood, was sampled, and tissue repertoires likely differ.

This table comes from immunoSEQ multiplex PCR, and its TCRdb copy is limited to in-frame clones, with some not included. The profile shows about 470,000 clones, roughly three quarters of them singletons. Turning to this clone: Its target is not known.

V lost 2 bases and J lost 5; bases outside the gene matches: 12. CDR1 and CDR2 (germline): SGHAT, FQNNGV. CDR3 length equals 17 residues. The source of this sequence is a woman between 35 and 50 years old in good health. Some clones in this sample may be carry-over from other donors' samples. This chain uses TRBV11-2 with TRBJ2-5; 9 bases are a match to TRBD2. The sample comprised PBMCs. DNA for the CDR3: TGTGCCAGCAGCTTATTCCCGGGACTAGCTCGAACGGAGACCCAGTACTTC. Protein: CASSLFPGLARTETQYF.